This TCR beta chain was recovered during a study of T cell responses to AZD1222 COVID-19 vaccine. Sequencing was performed with immunoSEQ multiplex PCR; in TCRdb, only in-frame clones are kept and a portion is missing. In the table there are about 200,000 clones, approximately 90% of which are singletons. General observations from the study: Recipients of AZD1222 seropositive at baseline numbered only 6 or 7. Regions left unmutated in variants are reportedly the target of nearly half of spike-specific TCRs.

Concerning this clone: Its antigen is currently unknown.

The sequence was collected from an adult who received the AZD1222 COVID-19 vaccine. The starting material was peripheral blood, obtained 28 days after the second AZD1222 dose.

The CDR3 DNA reads TGTGCCAGCAGCCCTCCAAAGCCTAGCGGAGGGGAGACCCAGTACTTC. Its protein is CASSPPKPSGGETQYF. This chain connects TRBV3-1 (or the pseudogene TRBV3-2) to TRBJ2-5, with TRBD2 matching over 7 bases. The length of the CDR3 is 16 residues. Germline CDR1 LGHDT, CDR2 YNNKEL (reference sequence). The J segment lost 5 bases and the V segment lost 4 bases, leaving 13 bases of the junction unmatched.